The clone carrying this T cell receptor (beta chain) came up a few times. As yet, its antigen is unknown. As originally analysed: A papillary thyroid cancer distant-metastasis classifier was built from CDR3 differences across clinicopathological groups. With MiXCR, TCRdb reprocessed the PCR reads. The authors' filters were not applied to this entry. The sample has approximately 26,000 clones, more than 25% seen once. The data belong to a study of metastatic and nonmetastatic thyroid tumors. Study in general: From malignant and benign thyroid patients, repertoires in blood and in tumor or nodule tissue were compared. Broader study findings: When malignant thyroid tumors were compared with benign nodules, TCR beta diversity was reportedly significantly higher in the malignant tumors. This held in both blood and tumor samples.

Before thyroid surgery, none of the patients had received any treatment. This CDR3 is 12 amino acids long. The germline CDR1 and CDR2 sequences are LNHDA and SQIVND (reference sequence). V was shortened by 11 bases and J by 5 bases, with 15 bases between the two germline ends. This rearrangement joins TRBV19 to TRBJ2-5; D gene unclear. This TCR came from a female donor with papillary thyroid cancer or a benign thyroid nodule (not recorded which). Some clones in this sample may be carry-over from other donors' samples. Sequenced input: blood. CDR3: CAVSIGAETQYF. The DNA of the CDR3 is TGTGCCGTTAGTATAGGTGCCGAGACCCAGTACTTC.